This section outlines one T cell receptor (beta chain) sequence together with its context. The record originates from a study of blood T cell repertoires in COVID-19. Study-wide background: Both acute and convalescent COVID-19 samples were obtained from the United States, Italy and Spain. From T cells, B-cell-depleted T cells, or PBMCs came the material, which was cDNA or gDNA.

The V gene end was trimmed by 6 bases and the J gene end by 6 bases; junction bases not matched to a gene: 3. This CDR3 is built from 14 residues. The germline V gene encodes CDR1 LNHDA and CDR2 SQIVND (reference sequence). How the authors handled the data: The assay estimated nucleated cells by amplifying reference gene primers. Assay used: immunoSEQ multiplex PCR; TCRdb lists only in-frame clones, some missing. D and trimming were read from the DNA, whereas the V and J calls and clone size are those reported in that table. This table holds 90,000 to 150,000 clones, approximately 83% found once. The sequence was obtained from a man aged 80 or over with acute or convalescent COVID-19. The rearrangement joins TRBV19 to TRBJ1-5; 12 positions match TRBD1. Sequencing was performed on peripheral blood. The CDR3 loop is CASSGTGGIQPQHF. The CDR3 bases are TGTGCCAGTAGCGGGACAGGGGGCATTCAGCCCCAGCATTTT.